These 30 T cell receptor beta chains share one sample of origin, sequenced in a study of control samples from healthy donors and cancer patients. Assay used: immunoSEQ multiplex PCR; TCRdb lists only in-frame clones, some missing. The data show more than 100,000 clones, around 92% seen once. What was sequenced was PBMCs. The receptors originated from a man between 45 and 60 years old with head and neck cancer.

Of note for this clone: Different DNA sequences within this sample yield the same CDR3. The chain couples TRBV29-1 to TRBJ2-2, with D unresolved. Trimming removed 4 bases from V and 4 bases from J, with 7 bases in between. The length of the CDR3 is 12 residues. Germline loops: CDR1 SQVTM, CDR2 ANQGSEA. In nucleotides, the CDR3 is TGCAGCGTTGCCCAGCCCACCGGGGAGCTGTTTTTT. It codes for CSVAQPTGELFF.

The rearrangement uses TRBV27 and TRBJ1-5; D not resolved. Trimming took 5 bases from V and 0 from J, leaving 14 bases between them. CDR3 size: 16 residues. Germline CDR1 MNHEY, CDR2 SMNVEV (reference sequence). CDR3 sequence reads: CASSLLGANSNQPQHF. The CDR3 DNA is TGTGCCAGCAGTCTTCTGGGCGCGAATAGCAATCAGCCCCAGCATTTT.

The chain is built from TRBV9 and TRBJ2-5; 9 bases are a match to TRBD2. Germline CDR1 SGDLS, CDR2 YYNGEE. The CDR3 totals 16 residues. The junction had 3 bases not matched to a gene; V was cut back by 0 bases and J by 0 bases. The CDR3 region has the DNA TGTGCCAGCAGCGTAGGGTCTAGCGGGAACCAAGAGACCCAGTACTTC. It codes for CASSVGSSGNQETQYF.

The chain couples TRBV6-2 or TRBV6-3 to TRBJ2-1, with a possible D match to TRBD2 (6 bases). The CDR3 consists of 11 residues. Trimming cost V 4 bases and J 10 bases, with 8 bases left between them. Germline CDR1 is MNHEY and CDR2 is SVGEGT. CDR3 amino acids: CASSSAGEQFF. Written as DNA, the CDR3 is TGTGCCAGCAGTTCCGCGGGGGAGCAGTTCTTC.

The count of this clone is one. V usage is TRBV6-6 and J usage is TRBJ2-1; the D gene is possibly TRBD2 (6 bases). The CDR3 is 15 amino acids. Germline V gene data show CDR1 as MNHNY and CDR2 as SVGAGI (reference sequence). V was pared by 2 bases and J by 0 bases, with 8 bases between. The CDR3 DNA reads as TGTGCCAGCAGTTACGGGGGAGGCTCCTACAATGAGCAGTTCTTC. It specifies CASSYGGGSYNEQFF.

CDR3 sequence reads: CATSVRSNEQFF. The DNA for the CDR3 is TGTGCCACCAGCGTCAGGAGCAATGAGCAGTTCTTC. This chain joins TRBV24-1 and TRBJ2-1; D is unclear. Trimming removed 7 bases at V and 6 bases at J, with 9 bases between. This CDR3 spans 12 amino acids. Germline-derived CDR1 and CDR2 are KGHDR and SFDVKD.

The CDR3 nucleotides read TGTGCCAGCAGTTACGGAGCGGGAGGAGAGACCCAGTACTTC. Encoded protein: CASSYGAGGETQYF. The gene calls are TRBV6-5 and TRBJ2-5, with TRBD2 matching 9 bases. The CDR3 is 14 residues long. The V gene end was trimmed by 2 bases and the J gene end by 4 bases; junction bases not matched to a gene: 2. In germline, CDR1 is MNHEY, CDR2 SVGAGI.

The table lists this clone with a count of one. V gene TRBV2 combines with J gene TRBJ1-1; D call uncertain. The CDR3 spans 12 residues. Trimming removed 3 bases from V and 10 bases from J, with 12 bases in between. The germline CDR1 and CDR2 sequences are SNHLY and FYNNEI. The CDR3 nucleotides read TGTGCCAGCAGTGAGCAGTCAGGAGTAGCTTTCTTT. Translating gives CASSEQSGVAFF.

The rearrangement links TRBV6-6 to TRBJ1-3; D call uncertain. This CDR3 is 16 amino acids long. Germline V gene sequence: CDR1 MNHNY, CDR2 SVGAGI (reference sequence). V lost 2 bases to trimming and J lost 0 bases, with 11 bases between them. CDR3 sequence (DNA): TGTGCCAGCAGTTACCAATCCGTCCGCTCTGGAAACACCATATATTTT. As protein: CASSYQSVRSGNTIYF.

The V and J genes are TRBV27 and TRBJ2-5; D is uncertain. Trimming took off 5 bases at V and 0 bases at J, with 4 bases between the two ends. The CDR3 is made up of 12 amino acids. CDR1 MNHEY and CDR2 SMNVEV come from the germline V gene (reference sequence). CDR3 sequence reads: CASSPNQETQYF. DNA of the CDR3: TGTGCCAGCAGTCCCAACCAAGAGACCCAGTACTTC.

The V call is TRBV2, the J call TRBJ2-1; D is ambiguous. Germline V gene sequence: CDR1 SNHLY, CDR2 FYNNEI. V was pared by 5 bases and J by 10 bases, with 9 bases between. The CDR3 totals 11 residues. CDR3 sequence reads: CASSPRREQFF. In nucleotides, the CDR3 is TGTGCCAGCAGTCCCCGTCGGGAGCAGTTCTTC.

This chain connects TRBV7-9 to TRBJ1-2; D not resolved. The germline V gene has CDR1 SEHNR and CDR2 FQNEAQ (reference sequence). The CDR3 covers 13 residues. V shed 2 bases and J shed 6 bases, with 10 bases lying between them. For the CDR3, the DNA is TGTGCCAGCAGCTTAAGTTACCTCGATGGCTACACCTTC. The encoded protein is CASSLSYLDGYTF.

The chain uses TRBV4-2 and TRBJ1-1; the D gene is possibly TRBD1 (6 bases). With 4 bases removed from V and 0 bases from J, the gap between germline ends came to 12 bases. The CDR3 is made up of 15 amino acids. Germline CDR1 and CDR2: LGHNA and YNFKEQ. CDR3 nucleotides: TGTGCCAGCAGCCTACATGGACAGCTGAACACTGAAGCTTTCTTT. Translation: CASSLHGQLNTEAFF.

This chain joins TRBV29-1 and TRBJ2-3; D remains unclear. The CDR3 has 14 amino acids. Germline CDR1 reads SQVTM; CDR2 reads ANQGSEA. Between the trimmed V and J ends, which lost 4 bases and 6 bases, there was a span of 17 bases. The CDR3 sequence is CSVGEPEKGDTQYF. The CDR3 nucleotides are TGCAGCGTTGGCGAGCCGGAGAAAGGCGATACGCAGTATTTT.

The chain uses TRBV2 and TRBJ1-3; D possibly corresponds to TRBD1 (5 bases). CDR1 SNHLY and CDR2 FYNNEI come from the germline V gene. V was pared by 3 bases and J by 2 bases, with 11 bases between. CDR3 length: 15 amino acids. CDR3 coding DNA: TGTGCCAGCAGTGAGCAGGGCCTGCCTGGAAACACCATATATTTT. This sequence encodes CASSEQGLPGNTIYF.

This clone was seen a few times. The chain is built from TRBV20-1 and TRBJ2-7; D is ambiguous. Germline CDR1 and CDR2: DFQATT and SNEGSKA (reference sequence). Trimming cost V 3 bases and J 6 bases, with 9 bases left between them. This CDR3 comprises 11 residues. The DNA of the CDR3 is TGCAGTGCTAGTGGGTTTTCCGAGCAGTACTTC. It specifies CSASGFSEQYF.

This rearrangement joins TRBV30 to TRBJ1-1, with D maybe TRBD1 (6 bases). Germline V gene lookup returns CDR1 GTSNPN and CDR2 SVGIG (reference sequence). The CDR3 extends over 12 amino acids. The ends were cut back, 6 bases at V and 0 bases at J, with 8 bases in the middle. As DNA, the CDR3 is TGTGCCTGTGGGGGCGTGAACACTGAAGCTTTCTTT. Its translation is CACGGVNTEAFF.

The genes are TRBV3-1 (or the pseudogene TRBV3-2) and TRBJ2-1; maybe TRBD2 (5 bases). V lost 3 bases and J lost 8, with 29 bases in between. This CDR3 is built from 19 residues. Per germline, CDR1 LGHDT and CDR2 YNNKEL (reference sequence). The DNA for the CDR3 is TGTGCCAGCAGCCAGAAGGGCCGCGGGCCGAGGCTGCTTAGGGATGAGCAGTTCTTC. It encodes CASSQKGRGPRLLRDEQFF.

CDR3: CASSLGTSEKFF. The CDR3 region has the DNA TGTGCCAGCAGTTTAGGGACTAGCGAAAAGTTCTTC. The chain has TRBV12-3 or TRBV12-4 and TRBJ2-1; 9 bases line up with TRBD2. V shed 1 base and J 14 bases; nucleotides not matched to a gene: 3. This CDR3 comprises 12 residues.

This chain joins TRBV27 and TRBJ2-3; unclear D gene. Germline lookup yields CDR1 MNHEY and CDR2 SMNVEV (reference sequence). V was trimmed by 4 bases and J by 2 bases, leaving 7 bases between them. The CDR3 length is 13 residues. The CDR3: CASSSQNTDTQYF. The CDR3 DNA is TGTGCCAGCAGTTCCCAGAACACAGATACGCAGTATTTT.

The chain couples TRBV5-5 to TRBJ1-2, with D possibly matching TRBD1 (5 bases). Germline values: CDR1 SGHKS, CDR2 YYEKEE (reference sequence). Trimming removed 4 bases at V and 4 bases at J, with 14 bases between. The CDR3 sequence is 14 residues long. The CDR3 DNA sequence: TGTGCCAGCAGCCATACCGCGGGGACCTATGGCTACACCTTC. It encodes CASSHTAGTYGYTF.

The J gene is TRBJ1-2, the V gene TRBV6-1; TRBD1 aligns across 10 bases. CDR3 length equals 19 residues. CDR1 and CDR2 from the germline V gene are MNHNS and SASEGT. Trimming cost V 1 base and J 4 bases; bases outside gene matches: 15. CDR3 sequence: CASSEDLGQGTLKGYGYTF. CDR3 DNA: TGTGCCAGCAGTGAAGATTTGGGACAGGGGACCCTGAAGGGCTATGGCTACACCTTC.

V is TRBV9 and J is TRBJ2-7, with 7 positions matching TRBD2. Trimming cost V 2 bases and J 3 bases; bases outside gene matches: 5. The CDR3 sequence is 14 residues long. Germline CDR1 reads SGDLS; CDR2 reads YYNGEE. The CDR3 bases are TGTGCCAGCAGCGTCAGGGAGGGTTACTACGAGCAGTACTTC. It is translated as CASSVREGYYEQYF.

The chain couples TRBV7-3 to TRBJ2-2, with 10 bases identical to TRBD2. The V and J ends lost 4 bases and 2 bases, in that order; junction bases with no gene match: 10. Germline loops: CDR1 SGHTA, CDR2 FQGTGA. This CDR3 region has 18 residues. This chain's CDR3 is CASSSRVGLAVNTGELFF. Here the CDR3 DNA reads TGTGCCAGCAGCTCTAGGGTTGGACTAGCGGTTAACACCGGGGAGCTGTTTTTT.

The chain employs TRBV11-2 and TRBJ2-1; D is possibly TRBD2 (6 bases). V shed 5 bases and J shed 4 bases, with 15 bases lying between them. The CDR3 is 15 residues long. The germline V gene has CDR1 SGHAT and CDR2 FQNNGV. CDR3 protein: CASSIERATYNEQFF. CDR3 coding DNA: TGTGCCAGCAGCATCGAGCGGGCCACTTACAATGAGCAGTTCTTC.

This rearrangement joins TRBV4-1 to TRBJ2-5; D is ambiguous. Germline values: CDR1 MGHRA, CDR2 YSYEKL. V was shortened by 0 bases and J by 7 bases, with 6 bases between the two germline ends. This CDR3 has 12 residues. The CDR3 DNA reads as TGCGCCAGCAGCCAAGAAGGAACGACCCAGTACTTC. The encoded protein is CASSQEGTTQYF.

This chain links TRBV6-5 with TRBJ2-1, with TRBD1 matching over 10 bases. The CDR3 loop spans 13 amino acids. Germline CDR1 is MNHEY and CDR2 is SVGAGI. V dropped 7 bases and J dropped 7; count of bases not matched to a gene: 4. The CDR3 reads CASNPGQGNEQFF. DNA of the CDR3: TGTGCCAGCAACCCGGGACAGGGGAATGAGCAGTTCTTC.

The chain combines TRBV12-3 or TRBV12-4 with TRBJ1-6, with D tentatively TRBD1 (5 bases). V was cut by 6 bases and J by 6 bases, with 9 bases left in between. The CDR3 totals 13 residues. This CDR3 is CASSPGFNSPLHF. DNA of the CDR3: TGTGCCAGCAGCCCAGGGTTTAATTCACCCCTCCACTTT.

The chain is built from TRBV30 and TRBJ2-5, with D perhaps given as TRBD1 or TRBD2 (6 bases each). This CDR3 has 15 amino acids. Germline loops: CDR1 GTSNPN, CDR2 SVGIG (reference sequence). The ends were cut back, 1 base at V and 5 bases at J, with 17 bases in the middle. The CDR3 DNA reads as TGTGCCTGGAGTGGCCCTCAAGGGGGGCTGGAGACCCAGTACTTC. This encodes CAWSGPQGGLETQYF.

The chain recombines TRBV2 with TRBJ2-5; the D is unclear. Per germline, CDR1 SNHLY and CDR2 FYNNEI. Trimming left V 7 bases short and J 5 bases short, with 20 bases between. CDR3 length: 15 residues. The CDR3 DNA is TGTGCCAGCACCCTAATATGGGGTACGGGCGAGACCCAGTACTTC. It codes for CASTLIWGTGETQYF.